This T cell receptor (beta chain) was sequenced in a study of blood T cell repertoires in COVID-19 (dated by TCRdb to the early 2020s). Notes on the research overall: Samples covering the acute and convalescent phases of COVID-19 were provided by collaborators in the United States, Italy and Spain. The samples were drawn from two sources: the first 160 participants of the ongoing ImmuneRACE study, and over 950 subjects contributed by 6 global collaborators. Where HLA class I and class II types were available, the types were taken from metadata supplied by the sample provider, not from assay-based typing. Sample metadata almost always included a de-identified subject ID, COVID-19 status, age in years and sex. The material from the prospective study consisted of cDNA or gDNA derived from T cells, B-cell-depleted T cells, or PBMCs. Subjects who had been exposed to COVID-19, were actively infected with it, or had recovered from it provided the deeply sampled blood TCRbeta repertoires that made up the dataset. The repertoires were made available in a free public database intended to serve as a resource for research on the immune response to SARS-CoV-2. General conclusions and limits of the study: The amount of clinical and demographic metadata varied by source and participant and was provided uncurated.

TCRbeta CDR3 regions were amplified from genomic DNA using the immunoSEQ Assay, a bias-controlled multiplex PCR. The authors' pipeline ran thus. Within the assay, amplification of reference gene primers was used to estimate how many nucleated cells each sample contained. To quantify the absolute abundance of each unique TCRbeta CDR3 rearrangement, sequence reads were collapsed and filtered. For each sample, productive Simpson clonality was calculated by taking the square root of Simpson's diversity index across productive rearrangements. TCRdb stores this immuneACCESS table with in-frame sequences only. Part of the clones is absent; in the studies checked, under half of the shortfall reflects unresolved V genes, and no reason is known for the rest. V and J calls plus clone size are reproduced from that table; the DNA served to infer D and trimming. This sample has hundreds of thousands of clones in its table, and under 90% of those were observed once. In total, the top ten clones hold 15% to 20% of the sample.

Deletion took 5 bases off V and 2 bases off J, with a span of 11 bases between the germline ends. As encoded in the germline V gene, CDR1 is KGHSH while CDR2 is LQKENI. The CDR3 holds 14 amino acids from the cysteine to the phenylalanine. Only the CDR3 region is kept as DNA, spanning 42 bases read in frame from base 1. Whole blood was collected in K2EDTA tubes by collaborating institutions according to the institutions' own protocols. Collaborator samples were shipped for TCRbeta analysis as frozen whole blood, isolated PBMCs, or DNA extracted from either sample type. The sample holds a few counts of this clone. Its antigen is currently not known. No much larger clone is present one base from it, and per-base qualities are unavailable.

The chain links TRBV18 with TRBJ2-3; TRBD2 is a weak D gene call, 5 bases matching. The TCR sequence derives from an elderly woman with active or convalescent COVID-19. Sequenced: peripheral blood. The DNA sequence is TGTGCCAGCTCAAGGCTAGCCGACACAGATACGCAGTATTTT. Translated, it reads CASSRLADTDTQYF.